What follows are 15 T cell receptor beta chains derived from one specimen sequenced in a study of neurological immune-mediated disorders. TCRdb reprocessed the 5' RACE reads with MiXCR, giving one entry per CDR3 protein. Of roughly 39,000 distinct CDR3 sequences in the sample, 6% to 7.5% are singletons; the top ten hold around 6%. The source material was CD4+ T cells from blood. These receptors all stem from a man aged 45-65 years in good health.

This clonotype came up many times. The rearrangement joins TRBV4-2 to TRBJ2-5; perhaps TRBD2 as D (7 bases). V was shortened by 0 bases and J by 5 bases, with 16 bases between the two germline ends. The CDR3 has 16 amino acids. The germline gives CDR1 LGHNA, CDR2 YNFKEQ. Written as DNA, the CDR3 is TGTGCCAGCAGCCAAGAAGGGGGGAGGGCCGGTGAGACCCAGTACTTC. Amino acid sequence: CASSQEGGRAGETQYF.

The gene calls are TRBV20-1 and TRBJ1-2, with a tentative D call TRBD1 (6 bases). Per the germline V gene, CDR1 is DFQATT and CDR2 is SNEGSKA (reference sequence). Trimming left V 6 bases short and J 0 bases short, with 14 bases between. This CDR3 has 14 residues. The CDR3 loop reads CSAQDRYTNYGYTF. In DNA, the CDR3 is TGCAGTGCCCAGGACAGATATACTAACTATGGCTACACCTTC.

This clonotype was seen ten or more times. The chain recombines TRBV7-2 with TRBJ2-3, with unresolved D. Germline V lookup: CDR1 SGHTA, CDR2 FQGNSA. Trimming left V 0 bases short and J 2 bases short, with 9 bases between. The CDR3 consists of 15 residues. The CDR3 protein is CASSLAVANTDTQYF. The CDR3 coding sequence is TGTGCCAGCAGCTTAGCGGTGGCCAACACAGATACGCAGTATTTT.

Turning to this clonotype: This could be a read error, since a much larger clone is one nucleotide away. The genes are TRBV14 and TRBJ1-2, with no clear D. Germline V gene sequence: CDR1 SGHDN, CDR2 FVKESK. CDR3 length equals 13 residues. V shed 3 bases and J shed 3 bases, with 8 bases lying between them. In nucleotides, the CDR3 is TGTGCCAGCAGCCAGCACCGGGACTATGGCTACACCTTC. This sequence encodes CASSQHRDYGYTF.

This clonotype was counted at least ten times. CDR3 region: CSASSLDNEQFF. In DNA, the CDR3 is TGCAGTGCTAGCAGTCTAGACAATGAGCAGTTCTTC. The J gene is TRBJ2-1, the V gene TRBV20-1; D call uncertain. The germline V gene encodes CDR1 DFQATT and CDR2 SNEGSKA (reference sequence). Trimming took 3 bases from V and 5 from J, leaving 8 bases between them. The CDR3 has 12 residues.

This clonotype was seen ten or more times. The chain joins TRBV20-1 to TRBJ1-6; 7 bases are a match to TRBD1. The CDR3 has 15 residues. Per the germline V gene, CDR1 is DFQATT and CDR2 is SNEGSKA (reference sequence). The trim removed 6 bases at V and 8 bases at J, leaving 13 bases unmatched. CDR3 region: CSAKKTGTAYSPLHF. CDR3 nucleotide sequence: TGCAGTGCAAAAAAGACCGGGACAGCTTATTCACCCCTCCACTTT.

Concerning this clonotype: Sequence at one end of the junction differs from germline and may be a read error. The chain uses TRBV7-2 and TRBJ2-2; D possibly corresponds to TRBD1 (6 bases). Germline V lookup: CDR1 SGHTA, CDR2 FQGNSA. The CDR3 contains 14 residues. The CDR3 DNA reads TGTGCCAGCAGCAAAACAGGGAACGCCGGGGAGCTGTTTTTT. Encoded protein: CASSKTGNAGELFF.

This clonotype has a count of ten or more. The chain joins TRBV29-1 to TRBJ1-4; TRBD1 might be the D (5 bases). The CDR3 runs to 14 residues. V lost 7 bases to trimming and J lost 5 bases, with 17 bases between them. The V gene's germline CDR1 is SQVTM and CDR2 ANQGSEA. CDR3 loop: CSAIRDGENEKLFF. For the CDR3, the DNA is TGCAGCGCGATCCGGGACGGAGAAAATGAAAAACTGTTTTTT.

This clonotype showed up many times. The V gene is TRBV18, the J gene TRBJ2-7, with 11 bases fitting TRBD2. Germline assignment: CDR1 KGHSH and CDR2 LQKENI. The CDR3 consists of 16 residues. The trim removed 3 bases at V and 1 base at J, leaving 5 bases unmatched. This CDR3 reads CASSPSGLAASYEQYF. Here the CDR3 DNA reads TGTGCCAGCTCACCGTCGGGACTAGCGGCGTCCTACGAGCAGTACTTC.

This clonotype was observed at least ten times. The V gene is TRBV6-5, the J gene TRBJ2-2; 9 positions agree with TRBD1. The CDR3 extends over 15 amino acids. J gave up 4 bases and V 5 bases, and 5 bases lay outside the gene matches. Germline loops: CDR1 MNHEY, CDR2 SVGAGI. CDR3 sequence reads: CASSQQGASTGELFF. The CDR3 coding sequence is TGTGCCAGCAGTCAACAGGGGGCGAGCACCGGGGAGCTGTTTTTT.

This clonotype was counted many times. The chain has TRBV5-1 and TRBJ2-1, with TRBD2 matching over 14 bases. The J segment lost 6 bases and the V segment lost 2 bases, leaving 10 bases of the junction unmatched. Germline assignment: CDR1 SGHRS and CDR2 YFSETQ. CDR3 length: 18 amino acids. This CDR3 is CASSFLGLAGGGSNEQFF. The CDR3, as DNA: TGCGCCAGCAGCTTTCTTGGACTAGCGGGAGGAGGGTCCAATGAGCAGTTCTTC.

There are many counts of this clonotype. The V and J genes are TRBV7-2 and TRBJ2-1; TRBD2 aligns across 7 bases. Trimming cost V 8 bases and J 4 bases; bases outside gene matches: 11. Germline assignment: CDR1 SGHTA and CDR2 FQGNSA. The length of the CDR3 is 15 residues. CDR3 bases: TGTGCCAGCTCAACATCCGGGGGAGGGTACAATGAGCAGTTCTTC. Its protein product is CASSTSGGGYNEQFF.

The rearrangement joins TRBV5-1 to TRBJ2-2; 11 nucleotides match TRBD2. Trimming took 4 bases from V and 1 from J; bases not matched to a gene: 3. The CDR3 runs 16 residues. Looked up from germline, CDR1 is SGHRS and CDR2 is YFSETQ. The CDR3 is CASSLAGGKNTGELFF. The CDR3 DNA reads TGCGCCAGCAGCCTAGCGGGAGGCAAGAACACCGGGGAGCTGTTTTTT.

There are many counts of this clonotype. CDR3 residues: CASRRHLTGVEAFF. CDR3 coding DNA: TGCGCCAGCAGGAGACACCTAACAGGGGTTGAAGCTTTCTTT. The genes are TRBV5-1 and TRBJ1-1; TRBD1 matches 7 bases. V was clipped by 5 bases and J by 7 bases; unmatched bases: 11. Germline-derived CDR1 and CDR2 are SGHRS and YFSETQ. This CDR3 is 14 amino acids long.

This clonotype was recorded many times. The rearrangement joins TRBV6-5 to TRBJ2-2; weak D call: TRBD2 (6 bases). CDR1 is MNHEY, CDR2 SVGAGI, per germline. Trimming removed 11 bases from V and 1 base from J, with 23 bases in between. CDR3 length equals 17 residues. The CDR3, as DNA: TGTGCCGGCGATGGGACTTCTAGCGCCTGGAACACCGGGGAGCTGTTTTTT. This sequence encodes CAGDGTSSAWNTGELFF.